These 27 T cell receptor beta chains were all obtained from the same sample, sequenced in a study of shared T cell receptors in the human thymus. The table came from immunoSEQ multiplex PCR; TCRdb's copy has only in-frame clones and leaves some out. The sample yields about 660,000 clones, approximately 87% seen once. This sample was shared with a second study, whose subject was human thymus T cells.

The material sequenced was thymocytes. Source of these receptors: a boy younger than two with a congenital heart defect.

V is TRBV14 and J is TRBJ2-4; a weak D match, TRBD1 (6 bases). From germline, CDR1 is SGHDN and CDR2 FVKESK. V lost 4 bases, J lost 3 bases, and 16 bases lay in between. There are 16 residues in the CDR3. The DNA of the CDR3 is TGTGCCAGCAGCCCAGGGGCGGTTGAGGACAAAAACATTCAGTACTTC. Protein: CASSPGAVEDKNIQYF.

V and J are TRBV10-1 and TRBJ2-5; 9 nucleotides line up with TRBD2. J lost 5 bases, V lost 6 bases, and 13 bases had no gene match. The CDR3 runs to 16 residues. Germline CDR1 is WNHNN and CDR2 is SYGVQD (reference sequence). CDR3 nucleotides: TGCGCCAGCAGCCTCCTCGTGGCGGGAGGGGGGGAGACCCAGTACTTC. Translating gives CASSLLVAGGGETQYF.

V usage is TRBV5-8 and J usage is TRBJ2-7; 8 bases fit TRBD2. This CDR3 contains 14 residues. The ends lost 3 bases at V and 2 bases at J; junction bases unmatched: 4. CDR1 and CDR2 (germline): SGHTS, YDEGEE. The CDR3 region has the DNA TGTGCCAGCAGCTACCAGCGGGAGCCCTACGAGCAGTACTTC. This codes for CASSYQREPYEQYF. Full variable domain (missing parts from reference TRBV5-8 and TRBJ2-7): EAGVTQSPTHLIKTRGQQATLRCSPISGHTSVYWYQQALGLGLQFLLWYDEGEERNRGNFPPRFSGRQFPNYSSELNVNALELEDSALYLCASSYQREPYEQYFGPGTRLTVT.

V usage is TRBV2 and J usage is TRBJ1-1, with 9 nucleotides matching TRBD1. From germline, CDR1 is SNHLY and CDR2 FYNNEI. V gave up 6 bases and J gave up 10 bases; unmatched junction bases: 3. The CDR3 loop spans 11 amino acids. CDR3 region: CASRGQGGAFF. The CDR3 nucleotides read TGTGCCAGCAGGGGACAGGGTGGAGCTTTCTTT.

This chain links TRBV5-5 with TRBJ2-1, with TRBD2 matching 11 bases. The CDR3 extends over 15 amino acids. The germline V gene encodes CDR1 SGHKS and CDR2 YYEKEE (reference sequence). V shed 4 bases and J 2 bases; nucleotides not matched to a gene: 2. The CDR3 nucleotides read TGTGCCAGCAGCGTAGCGGGAGGGGCCTACAATGAGCAGTTCTTC. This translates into CASSVAGGAYNEQFF.

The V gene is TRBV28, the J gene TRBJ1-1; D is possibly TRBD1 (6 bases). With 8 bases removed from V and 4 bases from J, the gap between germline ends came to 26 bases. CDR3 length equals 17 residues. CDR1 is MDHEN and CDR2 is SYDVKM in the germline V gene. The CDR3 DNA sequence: TGTGCCAGCGTCCGAGTGACAGGCGACACCTTGGGCACTGAAGCTTTCTTT. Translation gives CASVRVTGDTLGTEAFF.

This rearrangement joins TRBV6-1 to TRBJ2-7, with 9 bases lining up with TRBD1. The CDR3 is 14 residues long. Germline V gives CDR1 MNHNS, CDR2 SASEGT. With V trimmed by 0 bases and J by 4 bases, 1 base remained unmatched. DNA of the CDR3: TGTGCCAGCAGTGAAGCCGGACAGGGGTACGAGCAGTACTTC. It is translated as CASSEAGQGYEQYF.

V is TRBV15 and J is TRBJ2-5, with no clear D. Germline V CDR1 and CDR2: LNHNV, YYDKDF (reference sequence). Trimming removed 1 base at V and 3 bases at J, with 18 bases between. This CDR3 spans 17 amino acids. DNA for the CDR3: TGTGCCACCAGCAGAGTCACCCCCCCCGTTGCGAAAGAGACCCAGTACTTC. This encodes CATSRVTPPVAKETQYF.

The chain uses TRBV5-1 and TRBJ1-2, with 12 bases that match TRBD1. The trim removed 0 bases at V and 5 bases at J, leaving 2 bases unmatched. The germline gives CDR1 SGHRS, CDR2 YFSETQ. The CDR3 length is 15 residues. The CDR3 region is CASSLEGQGAYGYTF. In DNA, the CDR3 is TGCGCCAGCAGCTTGGAGGGACAGGGGGCATATGGCTACACCTTC. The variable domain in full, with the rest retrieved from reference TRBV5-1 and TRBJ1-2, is KAGVTQTPRYLIKTRGQQVTLSCSPISGHRSVSWYQQTPGQGLQFLFEYFSETQRNKGNFPGRFSGRQFSNSRSEMNVSTLELGDSALYLCASSLEGQGAYGYTFGSGTRLTVV.

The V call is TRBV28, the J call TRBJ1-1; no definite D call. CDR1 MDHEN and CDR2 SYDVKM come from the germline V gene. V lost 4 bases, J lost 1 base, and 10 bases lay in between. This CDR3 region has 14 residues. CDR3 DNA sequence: TGTGCCAGCAGTTCCCCTGAGGGGAACACTGAAGCTTTCTTT. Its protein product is CASSSPEGNTEAFF.

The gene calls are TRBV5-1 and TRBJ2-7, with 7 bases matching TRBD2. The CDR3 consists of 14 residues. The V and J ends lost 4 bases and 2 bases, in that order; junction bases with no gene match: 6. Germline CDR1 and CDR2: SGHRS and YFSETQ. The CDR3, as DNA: TGCGCCAGCAGCGCAAAGCGGGAACCCTACGAGCAGTACTTC. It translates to CASSAKREPYEQYF. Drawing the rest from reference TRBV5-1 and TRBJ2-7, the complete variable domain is KAGVTQTPRYLIKTRGQQVTLSCSPISGHRSVSWYQQTPGQGLQFLFEYFSETQRNKGNFPGRFSGRQFSNSRSEMNVSTLELGDSALYLCASSAKREPYEQYFGPGTRLTVT.

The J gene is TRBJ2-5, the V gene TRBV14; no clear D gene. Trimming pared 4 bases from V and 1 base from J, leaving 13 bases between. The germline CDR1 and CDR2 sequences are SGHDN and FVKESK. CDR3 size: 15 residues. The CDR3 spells CASSRQTSTQETQYF. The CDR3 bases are TGTGCCAGCAGCCGGCAGACAAGCACCCAAGAGACCCAGTACTTC.

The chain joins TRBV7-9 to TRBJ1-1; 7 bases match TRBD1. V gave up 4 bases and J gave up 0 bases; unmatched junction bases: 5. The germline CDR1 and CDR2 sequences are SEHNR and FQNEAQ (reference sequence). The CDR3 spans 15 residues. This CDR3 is CASSYRQGLNTEAFF. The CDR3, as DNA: TGTGCCAGCAGCTACCGACAGGGTTTGAACACTGAAGCTTTCTTT.

DNA of the CDR3: TGTGCCAGCAGTTTTGCAGGGGGAAGCAATCAGCCCCAGCATTTT. Amino acids: CASSFAGGSNQPQHF. This chain joins TRBV28 and TRBJ1-5; 7 bases are shared with TRBD1. V lost 3 bases, J lost 1 base, and 3 bases stayed unmatched. The CDR3 consists of 15 residues. Germline-derived CDR1 and CDR2 are MDHEN and SYDVKM.

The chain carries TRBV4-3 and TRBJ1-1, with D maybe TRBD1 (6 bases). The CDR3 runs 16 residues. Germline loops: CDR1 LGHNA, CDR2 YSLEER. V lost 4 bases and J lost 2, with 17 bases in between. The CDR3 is CASSPFSQGRNTEAFF. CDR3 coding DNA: TGCGCCAGCAGCCCCTTCTCACAGGGAAGAAACACTGAAGCTTTCTTT.

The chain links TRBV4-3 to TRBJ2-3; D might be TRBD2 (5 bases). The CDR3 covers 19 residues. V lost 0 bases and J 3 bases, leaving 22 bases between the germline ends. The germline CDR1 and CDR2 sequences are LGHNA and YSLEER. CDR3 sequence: CASSQDGELYFRETDTQYF. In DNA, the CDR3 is TGCGCCAGCAGCCAAGATGGGGAGCTATACTTCCGGGAAACAGATACGCAGTATTTT.

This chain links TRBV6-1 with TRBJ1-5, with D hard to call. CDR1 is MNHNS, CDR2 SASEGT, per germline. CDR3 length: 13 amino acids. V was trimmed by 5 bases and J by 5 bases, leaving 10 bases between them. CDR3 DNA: TGTGCCAGCAGTCTAGAGCTCGATCAGCCCCAGCATTTT. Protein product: CASSLELDQPQHF.

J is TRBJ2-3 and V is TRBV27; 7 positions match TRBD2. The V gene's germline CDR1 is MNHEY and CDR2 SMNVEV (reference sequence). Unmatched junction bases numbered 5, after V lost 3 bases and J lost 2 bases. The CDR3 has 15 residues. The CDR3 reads CASSFWGRATDTQYF. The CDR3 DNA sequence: TGTGCCAGCAGTTTTTGGGGGAGGGCCACAGATACGCAGTATTTT.

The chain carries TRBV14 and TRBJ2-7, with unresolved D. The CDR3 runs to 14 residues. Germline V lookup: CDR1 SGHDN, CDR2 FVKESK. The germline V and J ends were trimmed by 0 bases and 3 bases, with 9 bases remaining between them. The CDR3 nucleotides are TGTGCCAGCAGCCAAGATCGCCGGGTCTACGAGCAGTACTTC. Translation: CASSQDRRVYEQYF.

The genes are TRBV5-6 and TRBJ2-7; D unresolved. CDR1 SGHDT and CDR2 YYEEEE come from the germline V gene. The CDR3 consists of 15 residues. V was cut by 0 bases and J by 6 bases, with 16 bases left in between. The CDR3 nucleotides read TGTGCCAGCAGCTTGGGGGCAGTAATGTTAGGCGAGCAGTACTTC. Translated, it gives CASSLGAVMLGEQYF.

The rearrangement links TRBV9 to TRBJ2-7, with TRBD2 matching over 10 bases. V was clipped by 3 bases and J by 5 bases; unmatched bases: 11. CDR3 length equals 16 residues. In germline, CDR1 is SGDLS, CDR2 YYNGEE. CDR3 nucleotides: TGTGCCAGCAGCGCCCAAACTAGCGGGGTTTTCGACGAGCAGTACTTC. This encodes CASSAQTSGVFDEQYF. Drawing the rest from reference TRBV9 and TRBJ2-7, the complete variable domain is DSGVTQTPKHLITATGQRVTLRCSPRSGDLSVYWYQQSLDQGLQFLIQYYNGEERAKGNILERFSAQQFPDLHSELNLSSLELGDSALYFCASSAQTSGVFDEQYFGPGTRLTVT.

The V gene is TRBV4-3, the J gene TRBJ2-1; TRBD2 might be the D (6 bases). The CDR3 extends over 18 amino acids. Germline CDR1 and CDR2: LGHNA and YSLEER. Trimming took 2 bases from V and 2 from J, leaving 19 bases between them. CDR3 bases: TGCGCCAGCAGCCAAATGATTCGGGAGCCCGTGCCCTACAATGAGCAGTTCTTC. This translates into CASSQMIREPVPYNEQFF.

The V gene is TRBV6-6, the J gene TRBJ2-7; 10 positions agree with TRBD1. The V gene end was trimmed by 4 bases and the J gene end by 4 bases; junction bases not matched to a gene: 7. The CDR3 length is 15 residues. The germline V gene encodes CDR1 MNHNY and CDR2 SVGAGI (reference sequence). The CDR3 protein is CASSSGTGVLYEQYF. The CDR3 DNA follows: TGTGCCAGCAGTTCCGGGACAGGGGTGTTGTACGAGCAGTACTTC.

The CDR3 nucleotides read TGTGCCAGCAGTTACCAAGGACTAGCGGGGGACGAGCAGTACTTC. Translating it yields CASSYQGLAGDEQYF. The rearrangement uses TRBV6-5 and TRBJ2-7, with 13 bases matching TRBD2. After removal of 2 bases from V and 5 bases from J, the junction contained 3 bases not matched to a gene. Germline V CDR1 and CDR2: MNHEY, SVGAGI. This CDR3 spans 15 amino acids.

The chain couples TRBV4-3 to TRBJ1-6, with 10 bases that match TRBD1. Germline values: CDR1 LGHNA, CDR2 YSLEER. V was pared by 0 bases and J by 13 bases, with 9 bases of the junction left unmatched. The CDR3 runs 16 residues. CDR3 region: CASSQEGQGTGSPLHF. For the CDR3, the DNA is TGCGCCAGCAGCCAAGAGGGACAGGGGACTGGTTCGCCCCTCCACTTT.

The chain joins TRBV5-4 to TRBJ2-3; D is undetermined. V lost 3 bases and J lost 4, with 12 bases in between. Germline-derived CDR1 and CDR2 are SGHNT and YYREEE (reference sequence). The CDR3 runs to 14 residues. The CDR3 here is CASSSTRSADTQYF. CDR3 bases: TGTGCCAGCAGCTCGACACGATCCGCAGATACGCAGTATTTT.

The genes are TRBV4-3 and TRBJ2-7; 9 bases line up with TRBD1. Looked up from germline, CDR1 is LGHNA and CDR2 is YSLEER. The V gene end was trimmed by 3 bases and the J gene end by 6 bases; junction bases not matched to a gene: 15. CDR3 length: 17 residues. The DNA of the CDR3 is TGCGCCAGCAGCCACGCCAAACACGACCGGGACAGGGTCGAGCAGTACTTC. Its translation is CASSHAKHDRDRVEQYF.